The 6 T cell receptor beta chains presented below share a single source sample, sequenced in a study of CD8 T cells in Susac syndrome. RNA amounts of roughly 0.45 to 1 ug underwent reverse transcription with random hexamers. A single record per CDR3 protein comes from TCRdb applying MiXCR to the immunoSEQ multiplex PCR reads. The repertoire holds almost 450,000 distinct CDR3 sequences, with more than 80% as singletons. Material for sequencing was CD8+ T cells from PBMCs. All receptors come from a human donor with multiple sclerosis.

The chain uses TRBV19 and TRBJ2-7, with D hard to call. CDR3 length: 15 amino acids. The germline V gene has CDR1 LNHDA and CDR2 SQIVND (reference sequence). V lost 2 bases to trimming and J lost 6 bases, with 17 bases between them. CDR3 residues: CASSIFASGPVEQYF. The CDR3 DNA reads TGTGCCAGTAGTATATTCGCGTCGGGTCCTGTCGAGCAGTACTTC.

The rearrangement links TRBV10-2 to TRBJ1-1, with D possibly matching TRBD1 (5 bases). Germline loops: CDR1 WSHSY, CDR2 SAAADI. This CDR3 region has 15 residues. V lost 2 bases and J 6 bases, leaving 16 bases between the germline ends. The CDR3 DNA reads TGCGCCAGCAGTGAGGCGGGGCAGGGTCACGCTGAAGCTTTCTTT. Translation gives CASSEAGQGHAEAFF.

This clonotype was seen only a few times. The V gene is TRBV5-4, the J gene TRBJ1-1; D gene unclear. Germline V gives CDR1 SGHNT, CDR2 YYREEE (reference sequence). This CDR3 is 11 amino acids long. The ends were cut back, 1 base at V and 6 bases at J, with 4 bases in the middle. The CDR3 reads CASSLLSEAFF. DNA for the CDR3: TGTGCCAGCAGCTTGCTGTCTGAAGCTTTCTTT. Drawing the rest from reference TRBV5-4 and TRBJ1-1, the complete variable domain is ETGVTQSPTHLIKTRGQQVTLRCSSQSGHNTVSWYQQALGQGPQFIFQYYREEENGRGNFPPRFSGLQFPNYSSELNVNALELDDSALYLCASSLLSEAFFGQGTRLTVV.

V and J are TRBV28 and TRBJ2-1, with TRBD2 matching over 7 bases. Per germline, CDR1 MDHEN and CDR2 SYDVKM. With 6 bases clipped from V and 5 bases from J, the junction kept 19 bases outside the gene matches. The CDR3 length is 18 residues. The DNA of the CDR3 is TGTGCCAGCAGCCCCCATCGAGCGGGGTCCTCGGTCCACAATGAGCAGTTCTTC. Translation: CASSPHRAGSSVHNEQFF.

The chain links TRBV30 to TRBJ2-1; D possibly corresponds to TRBD2 (5 bases). Trimming left V 0 bases short and J 10 bases short, with 10 bases between. Germline-derived CDR1 and CDR2 are GTSNPN and SVGIG (reference sequence). The CDR3 spans 12 residues. The chain's CDR3 is CAWSVPGNEQFF. In DNA form, the CDR3 reads TGTGCCTGGAGTGTACCGGGGAACGAGCAGTTCTTC.

This chain joins TRBV6-5 and TRBJ1-3; D gene ambiguous. The CDR3 is made up of 11 amino acids. The V gene's germline CDR1 is MNHEY and CDR2 SVGAGI. V lost 8 bases, J lost 4 bases, and 6 bases lay in between. CDR3 sequence reads: CASGGGNTIYF. In DNA, the CDR3 is TGTGCCAGCGGAGGAGGAAACACCATATATTTT.